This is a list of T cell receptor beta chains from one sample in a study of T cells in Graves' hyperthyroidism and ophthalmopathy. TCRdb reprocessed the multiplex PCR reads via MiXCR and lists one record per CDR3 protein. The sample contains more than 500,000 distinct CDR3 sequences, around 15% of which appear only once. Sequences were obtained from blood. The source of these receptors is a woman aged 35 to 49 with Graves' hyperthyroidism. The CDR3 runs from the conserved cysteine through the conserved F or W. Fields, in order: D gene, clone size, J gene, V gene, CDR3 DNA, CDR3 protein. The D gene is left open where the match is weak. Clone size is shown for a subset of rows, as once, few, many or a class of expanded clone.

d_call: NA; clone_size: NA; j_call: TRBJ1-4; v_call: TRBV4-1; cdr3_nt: TGCGCCAGCAGCCAAGGAGGTCAGGTTGCTGAAAAACTGTTTTTT; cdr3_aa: CASSQGGQVAEKLFF
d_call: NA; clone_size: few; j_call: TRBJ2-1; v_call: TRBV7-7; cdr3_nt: TGTGCTAGCAGCACCGACCCGGTGAATGAGCAGTTCTTC; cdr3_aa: CASSTDPVNEQFF
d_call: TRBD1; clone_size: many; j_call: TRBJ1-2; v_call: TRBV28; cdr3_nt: TGTGCCAGCAGCCCAACCGGGACAGGGGGCTATGGCTACACCTTC; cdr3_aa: CASSPTGTGGYGYTF
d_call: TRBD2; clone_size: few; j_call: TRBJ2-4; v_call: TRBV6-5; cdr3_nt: TGTGCCAGCAGTCAGGGACTAGCGGGAAACATTCAGTACTTC; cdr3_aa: CASSQGLAGNIQYF
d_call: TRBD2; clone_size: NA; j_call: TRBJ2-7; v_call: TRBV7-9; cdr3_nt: TGTGCCAGCAGCTTAGTGTCGGGAGGGCCGAACGAGCAGTACTTC; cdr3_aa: CASSLVSGGPNEQYF
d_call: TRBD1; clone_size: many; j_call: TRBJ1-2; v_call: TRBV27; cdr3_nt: TGTGCCAGCAGTTTTGGGGGACAGTTCTACACCTTC; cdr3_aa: CASSFGGQFYTF
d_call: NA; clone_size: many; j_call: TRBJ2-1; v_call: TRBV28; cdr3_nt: TGTGCCAGCAGTTCAGGAGGGGAGTCCTACAATGAGCAGTTCTTC; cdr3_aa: CASSSGGESYNEQFF
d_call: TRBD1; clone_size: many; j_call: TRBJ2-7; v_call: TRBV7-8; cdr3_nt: TGTGCCAGCAGCACCTCGGGACAGGGGGCGTACGAGCAGTACTTC; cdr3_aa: CASSTSGQGAYEQYF
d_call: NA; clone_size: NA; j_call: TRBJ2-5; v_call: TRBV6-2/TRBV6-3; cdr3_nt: TGTGCCAGCAGTTCAGGGGAGGAGACCCAGTACTTC; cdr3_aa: CASSSGEETQYF
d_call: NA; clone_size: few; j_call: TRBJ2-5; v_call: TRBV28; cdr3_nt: TGTGCCAGCAGCACCGGAGGGCCGGGGGAGACCCAGTACTTC; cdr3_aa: CASSTGGPGETQYF
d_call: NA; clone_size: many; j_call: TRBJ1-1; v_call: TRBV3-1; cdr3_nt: TGTGCCAGCAGTTCTCGGAGGGACACTGAAGCTTTCTTT; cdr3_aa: CASSSRRDTEAFF
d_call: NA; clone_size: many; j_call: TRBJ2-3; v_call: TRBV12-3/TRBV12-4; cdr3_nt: TGTGCCAGCAGTTTAGATGACATCACAGATACGCAGTATTTT; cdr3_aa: CASSLDDITDTQYF
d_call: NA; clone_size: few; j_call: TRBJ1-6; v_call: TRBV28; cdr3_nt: TGTGCCAGCAGTTCCCAGTACGGGTCCTATAATTCACCCCTCCACTTT; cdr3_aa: CASSSQYGSYNSPLHF
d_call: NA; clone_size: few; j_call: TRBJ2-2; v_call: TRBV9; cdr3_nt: TGTGCCAGCGCGGGGGAGGGGGAGGGGAACACCGGGGAGCTGTTTTTT; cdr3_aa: CASAGEGEGNTGELFF
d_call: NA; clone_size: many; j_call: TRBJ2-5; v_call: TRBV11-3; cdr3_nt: TGTGCCAGCAGCTTAGGGGGACTTTCACAAGAGACCCAGTACTTC; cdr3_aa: CASSLGGLSQETQYF